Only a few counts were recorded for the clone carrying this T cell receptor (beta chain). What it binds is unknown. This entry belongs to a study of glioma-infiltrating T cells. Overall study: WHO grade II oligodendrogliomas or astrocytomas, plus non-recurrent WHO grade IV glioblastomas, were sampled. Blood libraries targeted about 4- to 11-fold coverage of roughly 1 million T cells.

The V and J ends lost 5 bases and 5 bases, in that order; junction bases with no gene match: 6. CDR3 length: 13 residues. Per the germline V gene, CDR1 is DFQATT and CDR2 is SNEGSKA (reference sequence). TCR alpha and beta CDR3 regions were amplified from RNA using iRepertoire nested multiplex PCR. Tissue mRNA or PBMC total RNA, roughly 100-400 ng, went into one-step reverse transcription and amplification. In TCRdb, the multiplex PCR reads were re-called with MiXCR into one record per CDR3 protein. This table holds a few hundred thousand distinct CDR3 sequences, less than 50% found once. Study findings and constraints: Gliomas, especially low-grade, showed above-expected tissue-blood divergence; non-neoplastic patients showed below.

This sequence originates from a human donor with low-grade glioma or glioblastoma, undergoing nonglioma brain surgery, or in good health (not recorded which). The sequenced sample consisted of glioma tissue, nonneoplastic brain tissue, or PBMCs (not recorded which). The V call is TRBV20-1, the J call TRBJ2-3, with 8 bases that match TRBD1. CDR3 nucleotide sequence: TGCAGTGCTGGACAGGGTCCCTTAGATACGCAGTATTTT. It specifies CSAGQGPLDTQYF.